One sample yielded the 26 T cell receptor beta chains listed below, sequenced in a study of blood T cell repertoires in COVID-19. The data were produced by immunoSEQ multiplex PCR, yet TCRdb's version contains in-frame clones alone and is incomplete. This table holds over 60,000 clones, 85% to 90% found once. The sequenced sample was peripheral blood. The source of these receptors is a man in his 70s with active or convalescent COVID-19.

This CDR3 reads CASSQAHLAGSYEQYF. The CDR3 bases are TGCGCCAGCAGCCAAGCGCATCTAGCGGGAAGCTACGAGCAGTACTTC. The V gene is TRBV4-3, the J gene TRBJ2-7; 9 bases line up with TRBD2. The CDR3 extends over 16 amino acids. Germline values: CDR1 LGHNA, CDR2 YSLEER. V was pared by 1 base and J by 3 bases, with 7 bases of the junction left unmatched.

This chain uses TRBV19 with TRBJ2-7; D is undetermined. Deletions cut 6 bases from V and 2 bases from J, with 14 bases between. This CDR3 has 14 residues. Germline CDR1 and CDR2: LNHDA and SQIVND (reference sequence). The CDR3: CASSHRGGTYEQYF. The CDR3 nucleotides are TGTGCCAGTAGCCACCGTGGCGGTACCTACGAGCAGTACTTC.

This chain joins TRBV30 and TRBJ1-1; D not certain. The CDR3 has 13 amino acids. V was cut by 1 base and J by 4 bases, with 10 bases left in between. Per germline, CDR1 GTSNPN and CDR2 SVGIG (reference sequence). CDR3 nucleotide sequence: TGTGCCTGGAGTGGAGGGCTCCCCACTGAAGCTTTCTTT. Protein product: CAWSGGLPTEAFF.

This clone was observed a single time. This chain links TRBV6-6 with TRBJ2-7, with 12 bases that match TRBD1. The V gene's germline CDR1 is MNHNY and CDR2 SVGAGI (reference sequence). This CDR3 is 14 amino acids long. Trimming at V came to 6 bases and at J to 7 bases, leaving 7 bases not matched to a gene. The CDR3 nucleotides read TGTGCCAGCAGCCAGGGACAGGGGGCGAAAGAGCAGTACTTC. Translation: CASSQGQGAKEQYF.

This clone was recorded a few times. This rearrangement joins TRBV5-1 to TRBJ2-7; no clear D gene. Per germline, CDR1 SGHRS and CDR2 YFSETQ. The CDR3 has 13 amino acids. Deletions cut 3 bases from V and 2 bases from J, with 9 bases between. The CDR3 DNA reads as TGCGCCAGCAGCTACGAGTTTACCTACGAGCAGTACTTC. Amino acids: CASSYEFTYEQYF.

The chain uses TRBV19 and TRBJ2-1; no clear D. The ends were cut back, 1 base at V and 9 bases at J, with 10 bases in the middle. The CDR3 sequence is 13 residues long. Germline CDR1 and CDR2: LNHDA and SQIVND (reference sequence). The CDR3 DNA reads as TGTGCCAGTAGTATAGGAGTCTACGGTGAGCAGTTCTTC. It is translated as CASSIGVYGEQFF.

The chain couples TRBV6-4 to TRBJ1-1, with a weak D call TRBD1 (5 bases). The V end lost 9 bases, the J end lost 0 bases, and 17 bases lay between the germline ends. Germline V CDR1 and CDR2: MRHNA, SNTAGT. The CDR3 covers 15 residues. CDR3 region: CARQPWGVMNTEAFF. CDR3 coding DNA: TGTGCCAGACAGCCTTGGGGGGTTATGAACACTGAAGCTTTCTTT.

This chain connects TRBV3-1 (or the pseudogene TRBV3-2) to TRBJ1-2; 8 nucleotides line up with TRBD1. The CDR3 runs 14 residues. Trimming at V came to 6 bases and at J to 6 bases, leaving 9 bases not matched to a gene. Germline V gene lookup returns CDR1 LGHDT and CDR2 YNNKEL (reference sequence). The CDR3 reads CASSRFGTGDGYTF. CDR3 nucleotides: TGTGCCAGCAGTCGATTTGGGACAGGAGATGGCTACACCTTC.

This clone showed up just once. The chain has TRBV30 and TRBJ1-1; D is possibly TRBD1 (6 bases). The V end was cut by 1 base, the J end by 6 bases, with 9 bases between. Germline loops: CDR1 GTSNPN, CDR2 SVGIG (reference sequence). The CDR3 loop spans 12 amino acids. As DNA, the CDR3 is TGTGCCTGGAGTGAGACAGGCGCTGAAGCTTTCTTT. This sequence encodes CAWSETGAEAFF.

This clone was counted once. This chain connects TRBV18 to TRBJ2-5, with D unclear. Germline V lookup: CDR1 KGHSH, CDR2 LQKENI. The CDR3 totals 13 residues. Trimming stripped 5 bases from V and 0 bases from J, with 7 bases between. Written as DNA, the CDR3 is TGTGCCAGCTCATCACTAAACCAAGAGACCCAGTACTTC. It is translated as CASSSLNQETQYF.

The rearrangement links TRBV5-4 to TRBJ1-3, with D unresolved. The CDR3 runs to 15 residues. In germline, CDR1 is SGHNT, CDR2 YYREEE (reference sequence). With 2 bases removed from V and 0 bases from J, the gap between germline ends came to 9 bases. The CDR3 loop reads CASSFGRGSGNTIYF. The CDR3 nucleotides read TGTGCCAGCAGCTTCGGTCGCGGCTCTGGAAACACCATATATTTT.

This chain connects TRBV4-3 to TRBJ2-3; D gene ambiguous. Germline V gives CDR1 LGHNA, CDR2 YSLEER. The CDR3 loop spans 17 amino acids. V gave up 0 bases and J gave up 2 bases, with 15 bases separating them. CDR3 nucleotides: TGCGCCAGCAGCCAAGAATCCCCCCGACTCTACACAGATACGCAGTATTTT. Its protein product is CASSQESPRLYTDTQYF.

This chain connects TRBV7-8 to TRBJ1-1; no clear D. Germline V gene sequence: CDR1 SGHVS, CDR2 FQNEAQ. Trimming left V 1 base short and J 4 bases short, with 10 bases between. The CDR3 is 14 amino acids. Written as DNA, the CDR3 is TGTGCCAGCAGCTTAGATTTGGGCCGCACTGAAGCTTTCTTT. Protein product: CASSLDLGRTEAFF.

The genes are TRBV30 and TRBJ2-2; tentative D call: TRBD2 (6 bases). With 0 bases removed from V and 3 bases from J, the gap between germline ends came to 8 bases. This CDR3 is built from 14 residues. Per the germline V gene, CDR1 is GTSNPN and CDR2 is SVGIG (reference sequence). The CDR3 region is CAWSVGGYTGELFF. Here the CDR3 DNA reads TGTGCCTGGAGTGTGGGGGGATACACCGGGGAGCTGTTTTTT.

This rearrangement joins TRBV5-1 to TRBJ1-2; 8 bases align to TRBD1. This CDR3 contains 18 residues. The V gene end was trimmed by 2 bases and the J gene end by 4 bases; junction bases not matched to a gene: 16. Germline V CDR1 and CDR2: SGHRS, YFSETQ. Here the CDR3 reads CASSLTTDRESGGYGYTF. The CDR3 DNA sequence: TGCGCCAGCAGCTTAACAACGGACAGGGAAAGTGGAGGCTATGGCTACACCTTC.

J is TRBJ1-2 and V is TRBV18; a weak D match, TRBD1 (5 bases). CDR3 length: 15 residues. Trimming removed 0 bases at V and 0 bases at J, with 8 bases between. Germline V CDR1 and CDR2: KGHSH, LQKENI. As DNA, the CDR3 is TGTGCCAGCTCACCACCGGCAGGGACTAACTATGGCTACACCTTC. Its translation is CASSPPAGTNYGYTF.

The rearrangement joins TRBV5-1 to TRBJ2-1, with TRBD2 matching over 14 bases. The CDR3 extends over 15 amino acids. CDR1 is SGHRS and CDR2 is YFSETQ in the germline V gene. Germline trimming cut 6 bases from V and 10 bases from J; bases unmatched to any gene: 9. CDR3 coding DNA: TGCGCCAGCAACACCGGGACTAGCGGGAGCGACGAGCAGTTCTTC. Its protein product is CASNTGTSGSDEQFF. Combining the CDR3 with reference TRBV5-1 and TRBJ2-1 gives the whole variable domain KAGVTQTPRYLIKTRGQQVTLSCSPISGHRSVSWYQQTPGQGLQFLFEYFSETQRNKGNFPGRFSGRQFSNSRSEMNVSTLELGDSALYLCASNTGTSGSDEQFFGPGTRLTVL.

The rearrangement links TRBV5-5 to TRBJ1-2; weak D call: TRBD1 (6 bases). V gave up 6 bases and J gave up 3 bases, with 15 bases separating them. The germline V gene encodes CDR1 SGHKS and CDR2 YYEKEE (reference sequence). The CDR3 loop spans 14 amino acids. This CDR3 is CASTRRGIDYGYTF. The CDR3 DNA reads as TGTGCCAGCACACGAAGGGGGATTGACTATGGCTACACCTTC.

This chain uses TRBV15 with TRBJ1-6; D call uncertain. The V and J ends lost 0 bases and 8 bases respectively, with 5 bases between them. The CDR3 is 13 residues long. Germline V gene sequence: CDR1 LNHNV, CDR2 YYDKDF (reference sequence). This chain's CDR3 is CATSRDTDSPLHF. The CDR3 region has the DNA TGTGCCACCAGCAGAGACACAGATTCACCCCTCCACTTT.

V and J are TRBV27 and TRBJ1-4; D call uncertain. Trimming removed 5 bases from V and 0 bases from J, with 16 bases in between. Per germline, CDR1 MNHEY and CDR2 SMNVEV (reference sequence). CDR3 length equals 17 residues. The CDR3: CASSPTLPSATNEKLFF. The CDR3 DNA reads as TGTGCCAGCAGTCCAACACTACCCTCAGCAACTAATGAAAAACTGTTTTTT.

This clone has a single count. The V gene is TRBV9, the J gene TRBJ2-1; 13 nucleotides match TRBD2. The CDR3 totals 15 residues. The germline V gene encodes CDR1 SGDLS and CDR2 YYNGEE. V was clipped by 0 bases and J by 7 bases; unmatched bases: 1. CDR3 in DNA: TGTGCCAGCAGCGTAGGACTAGCGGGAGGAAATGAGCAGTTCTTC. The encoded protein is CASSVGLAGGNEQFF. The whole variable domain, filled in from reference TRBV9 and TRBJ2-1, reads DSGVTQTPKHLITATGQRVTLRCSPRSGDLSVYWYQQSLDQGLQFLIQYYNGEERAKGNILERFSAQQFPDLHSELNLSSLELGDSALYFCASSVGLAGGNEQFFGPGTRLTVL.

This clone was recorded once. The genes are TRBV6-2 or TRBV6-3 and TRBJ2-2; TRBD2 matches at 7 bases. This CDR3 comprises 16 residues. V was clipped by 4 bases and J by 7 bases; unmatched bases: 12. Germline V lookup: CDR1 MNHEY, CDR2 SVGEGT. CDR3 loop: CASSSTRDYKLGELFF. Here the CDR3 DNA reads TGTGCCAGCAGTTCGACCCGGGACTACAAACTCGGGGAGCTGTTTTTT.

V is TRBV11-2 and J is TRBJ2-3; D gene ambiguous. Germline V gene lookup returns CDR1 SGHAT and CDR2 FQNNGV. V was cut by 2 bases and J by 1 base, with 10 bases left in between. There are 15 residues in the CDR3. CDR3 residues: CASSLMSFGTDTQYF. Written as DNA, the CDR3 is TGTGCCAGCAGCTTAATGAGTTTCGGCACAGATACGCAGTATTTT.

J is TRBJ2-6 and V is TRBV2; TRBD1 aligns across 7 bases. After removal of 7 bases from V and 0 bases from J, the junction contained 12 bases not matched to a gene. This CDR3 region has 18 residues. Germline CDR1 and CDR2: SNHLY and FYNNEI. CDR3 nucleotide sequence: TGTGCCAGCACCCCCCGAGGACAGGCCTACTCTGGGGCCAACGTCCTGACTTTC. Protein: CASTPRGQAYSGANVLTF. Variable domain in full (rest from reference TRBV2 and TRBJ2-6): EPEVTQTPSHQVTQMGQEVILRCVPISNHLYFYWYRQILGQKVEFLVSFYNNEISEKSEIFDDQFSVERPDGSNFTLKIRSTKLEDSAMYFCASTPRGQAYSGANVLTFGAGSRLTVL.

The V and J genes are TRBV5-5 and TRBJ2-7; 7 positions match TRBD1. The germline gives CDR1 SGHKS, CDR2 YYEKEE (reference sequence). The V gene end was trimmed by 6 bases and the J gene end by 6 bases; junction bases not matched to a gene: 12. The CDR3 extends over 14 amino acids. DNA for the CDR3: TGTGCCAGCACCCCAGATCAGGGGGTCCGCGAGCAGTACTTC. Translation: CASTPDQGVREQYF.

CDR3 amino acids: CASSLGTSGETQYF. The CDR3 nucleotides read TGCGCCAGCAGCTTGGGCACTTCCGGGGAGACCCAGTACTTC. V gene TRBV5-1 combines with J gene TRBJ2-5; no definite D call. Trimming removed 0 bases from V and 5 bases from J, with 11 bases in between. This CDR3 has 14 residues. CDR1 is SGHRS and CDR2 is YFSETQ in the germline V gene.